This T cell receptor (beta chain) appears in the sequencing data of a study of T cell changes during pregnancy in multiple sclerosis. Using immunoSEQ multiplex PCR, the repertoire was profiled, and TCRdb retains in-frame clones only, with some absent. The sample contains some 17,000 clones, 84% of which appear only once. This clonotype was obtained from a female donor in good health, enrolled as a control in a pregnancy study. The input for sequencing was CD8+ T cells from peripheral blood mononuclear cells, taken in the third trimester of pregnancy.

As DNA, the CDR3 is TGTGCCAGCAGTTTCATCAGGTCGAGCCCCAATGAGCAGTTCTTC. It is translated as CASSFIRSSPNEQFF. The genes are TRBV27 and TRBJ2-1; D call uncertain. The germline V and J ends were trimmed by 3 bases and 6 bases, with 15 bases remaining between them. This CDR3 is 15 amino acids long. Germline assignment: CDR1 MNHEY and CDR2 SMNVEV (reference sequence).